Each of the 7 T cell receptor beta chains below was sequenced from the same sample in a study of tumor-infiltrating lymphocytes in primary liver carcinoma. The input was 450 to 550 ng total RNA; TCR beta cDNA was made from it with a constant-region primer. For TCR beta, libraries were produced by three nested multiplex PCR rounds using slightly modified ARM-PCR. In the first two PCR rounds, TRBV1-TRBV30 forward primers were paired with a C-beta reverse primer, and each round lasted around 10 cycles. TCRdb re-called the multiplex PCR reads through MiXCR, storing one row per CDR3 protein. Of around 70,000 distinct CDR3 sequences in the sample, 60% to 80% were seen once. Both RNA and DNA were isolated together from around 20-30 mg of bulk tissue that had not been sorted. Source material: liver tumor tissue from sampling region 4. Sample subset: tumor region T4, right-lateral pole. The receptors originated from a man aged 40-55 years with primary liver carcinoma and hepatitis B virus infection.

For this clonotype: The junction departs from the called germline gene at one end, perhaps through a read error. The rearrangement uses TRBV12-3 or TRBV12-4 and TRBJ2-3; TRBD2 matches 8 bases. The CDR3 length is 15 residues. Written as DNA, the CDR3 is TGTACCAGCAGCCGAGTAGCGGGATGCACAGATACGCAGTATTTT. It translates to CTSSRVAGCTDTQYF.

This clonotype was counted many times. The V and J genes are TRBV5-4 and TRBJ2-5; TRBD1 matches 7 bases. The CDR3 has 14 residues. Germline V gene sequence: CDR1 SGHNT, CDR2 YYREEE (reference sequence). J gave up 3 bases and V 5 bases, and 7 bases lay outside the gene matches. The CDR3 is CASRSGGVKETQYF. Here the CDR3 DNA reads TGTGCCAGCAGGTCAGGGGGAGTAAAAGAGACCCAGTACTTC.

Points on this clonotype: Germline is not matched at one junction end, which may reflect a read error. V gene TRBV10-3 combines with J gene TRBJ2-4; D is possibly TRBD1 (6 bases). The CDR3 runs to 17 residues. CDR1 and CDR2 from the germline V gene are ENHRY and SYGVKD. The CDR3 reads CAISDSQGSVAKNFQYF. CDR3 in DNA: TGTGCCATCAGTGACTCGCAGGGGTCCGTAGCCAAAAACTTTCAGTACTTC.

This clonotype was seen ten or more times. This sequence joins TRBV5-4 and TRBJ2-3; 13 bases match TRBD2. J was trimmed by 6 bases and V by 4 bases; bases with no gene match: 11. CDR1 and CDR2 from the germline V gene are SGHNT and YYREEE (reference sequence). The CDR3 is made up of 17 amino acids. The CDR3 sequence: CASSGGEGLAGADTQYF. CDR3 coding DNA: TGTGCCAGCAGCGGGGGCGAAGGACTAGCGGGAGCGGATACGCAGTATTTT.

As to this clonotype: This is likely a read error, given that the CDR3 carries no conserved phenylalanine or tryptophan at its end. The CDR3 bases are TGCAGCACAAGACAGGGGATGAACCAAGAGACCCAGTACTTA. Its translation: CSTRQGMNQETQYL. V usage is TRBV29-1 and J usage is TRBJ2-5; TRBD1 matches 8 bases. The CDR3 is 14 residues long. Germline V gives CDR1 SQVTM, CDR2 ANQGSEA. V gave up 8 bases and J gave up 0 bases; unmatched junction bases: 8.

Concerning this clonotype: This may arise from a read error, as a much more abundant clone is one base away. The rearrangement joins TRBV14 to TRBJ2-7; D perhaps matches TRBD2 (5 bases). The germline gives CDR1 SGHDN, CDR2 FVKESK. The CDR3 consists of 15 residues. V lost 0 bases to trimming and J lost 5 bases, with 14 bases between them. CDR3 DNA sequence: TGTGCCAGCAGCCAAGACCCCCTCCGGAGGCACGAGCAGTACTTC. Translating gives CASSQDPLRRHEQYF.

In regard to this clonotype: One end of the junction is discordant with germline, which a read error may explain. The J gene is TRBJ2-3, the V gene TRBV12-3 or TRBV12-4, with D possibly matching TRBD2 (5 bases). This CDR3 has 15 amino acids. The CDR3 protein is CASSFMEALTVTQYF. In nucleotides, the CDR3 is TGTGCCAGCAGTTTTATGGAGGCCCTCACAGTTACGCAGTATTTT.